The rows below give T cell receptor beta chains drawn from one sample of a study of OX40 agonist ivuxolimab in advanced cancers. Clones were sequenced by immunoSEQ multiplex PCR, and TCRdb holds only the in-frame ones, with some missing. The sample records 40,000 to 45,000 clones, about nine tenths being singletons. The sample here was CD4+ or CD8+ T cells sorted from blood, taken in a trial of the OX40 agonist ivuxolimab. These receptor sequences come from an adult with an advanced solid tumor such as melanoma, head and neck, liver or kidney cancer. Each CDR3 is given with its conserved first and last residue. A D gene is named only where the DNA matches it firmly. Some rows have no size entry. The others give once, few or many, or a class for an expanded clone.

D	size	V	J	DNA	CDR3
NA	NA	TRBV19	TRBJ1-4	TGTGCCAGTAATGTTGGAAATGAAAAACTGTTTTTT	CASNVGNEKLFF
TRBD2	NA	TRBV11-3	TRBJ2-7	TGTGCCAGCAGCTTAGCGGCTAGCGGGATCTACGAGCAGTACTTC	CASSLAASGIYEQYF
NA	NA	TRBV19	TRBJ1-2	TGTGCCAGTAGGACGGGTTTGGGGAATGGCTACACCTTC	CASRTGLGNGYTF
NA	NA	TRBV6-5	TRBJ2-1	TGTGCCAGCAGTTACCACGGACAGCTAGGGGACAATGAGCAGTTCTTC	CASSYHGQLGDNEQFF
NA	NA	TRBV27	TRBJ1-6	TGTGCCAGCAGTTTATCAGAGAATTCACCCCTCCACTTT	CASSLSENSPLHF
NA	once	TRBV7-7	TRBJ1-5	TGTGCTAGCAGCTTAGACAATCAGCCCCAGCATTTT	CASSLDNQPQHF
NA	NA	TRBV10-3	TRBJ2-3	TGTGCCATCAGTGATTCTCAGGGGGGGGTAACAGATACGCAGTATTTT	CAISDSQGGVTDTQYF
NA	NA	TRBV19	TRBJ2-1	TGTGCCAGTAGTATGACTCCAACCTACAATGAGCAGTTCTTC	CASSMTPTYNEQFF
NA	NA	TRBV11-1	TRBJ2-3	TGTGCCAGCAGCTTTGGGCAGGGGACAGATACGCAGTATTTT	CASSFGQGTDTQYF
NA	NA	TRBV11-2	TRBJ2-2	TGTGCCAGCAGCTCTTACGGTTGGGACACCGGGGAGCTGTTTTTT	CASSSYGWDTGELFF
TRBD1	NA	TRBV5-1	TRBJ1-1	TGCGCCAGCAGCTCGGGACAGGGATGGGTGAACACTGAAGCTTTCTTT	CASSSGQGWVNTEAFF
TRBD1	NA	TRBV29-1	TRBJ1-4	TGCAGCGTCGCCGGGACAGGGGGGCCTAATGAAAAACTGTTTTTT	CSVAGTGGPNEKLFF
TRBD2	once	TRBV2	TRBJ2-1	TGTGCCAGCAGCTCACTAGCGGGAGGGTACAATGAGCAGTTCTTC	CASSSLAGGYNEQFF
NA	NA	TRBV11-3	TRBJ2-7	TGTGCCAGCAGCCCCCCGGACGGTTCCTACGAGCAGTACTTC	CASSPPDGSYEQYF
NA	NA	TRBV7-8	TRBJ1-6	TGTGCCAGCAGCTGGGGGGGAGGGTCACCCCTCCACTTT	CASSWGGGSPLHF
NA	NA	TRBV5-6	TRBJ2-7	TGTGCCAGCAGCGTCGCCATGAACGAGCAGTACTTC	CASSVAMNEQYF
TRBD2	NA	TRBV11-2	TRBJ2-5	TGTGCCAGCAGCCCCCTCGAACGGGGCGGGAGGGCCCAAGAGACCCAGTACTTC	CASSPLERGGRAQETQYF